Following are 30 T cell receptor beta chains from one sample sequenced in a study of cytomegalovirus exposure and HLA in healthy donors. PCR amplification relied on 60 Vbeta primers (plus 13 Jbeta primers). The table came from immunoSEQ multiplex PCR; TCRdb's copy has only in-frame clones and leaves some out. Of about 92,000 clones listed, just under 85% were seen once; the top ten hold around 6%. Input material: PBMCs. These receptors were obtained from a woman under 30 in good health and CMV-seropositive.

The chain has TRBV2 and TRBJ1-1; unclear D gene. CDR3 length: 13 residues. Trimming removed 4 bases from V and 2 bases from J, with 8 bases in between. Germline assignment: CDR1 SNHLY and CDR2 FYNNEI. The CDR3 loop reads CASSVEGNTEAFF. The CDR3, as DNA: TGTGCCAGCAGTGTCGAGGGTAACACTGAAGCTTTCTTT.

The V gene is TRBV30, the J gene TRBJ2-5; no clear D gene. Gene TRBJ2-7 matches the end of the DNA better, so the J call may be wrong. The CDR3 extends over 12 amino acids. In germline, CDR1 is GTSNPN, CDR2 SVGIG (reference sequence). CDR3 nucleotides: TGTGCCTGGAGTGCCGGCGGCGCCGAGCAGTACTTC. Its protein product is CAWSAGGAEQYF.

The V gene is TRBV5-1, the J gene TRBJ2-7, with D possibly matching TRBD2 (5 bases). Trimming took off 3 bases at V and 2 bases at J, with 12 bases between the two ends. Per the germline V gene, CDR1 is SGHRS and CDR2 is YFSETQ. This CDR3 is built from 14 residues. The CDR3 sequence: CASSWVGDTYEQYF. In DNA, the CDR3 is TGCGCCAGCAGCTGGGTCGGGGATACCTACGAGCAGTACTTC.

V usage is TRBV6-1 and J usage is TRBJ1-1; D gene ambiguous. The V gene lost 7 bases and the J gene lost 5 bases, with 5 bases spanning the gap. This CDR3 contains 10 residues. Germline lookup yields CDR1 MNHNS and CDR2 SASEGT. In nucleotides, the CDR3 is TGTGCCAGCATTTCAACTGAAGCTTTCTTT. This encodes CASISTEAFF.

This chain uses TRBV5-1 with TRBJ2-3; TRBD1 matches 7 bases. Germline V gene data show CDR1 as SGHRS and CDR2 as YFSETQ. CDR3 length: 14 residues. Germline trimming cut 0 bases from V and 7 bases from J; bases unmatched to any gene: 5. CDR3 coding DNA: TGCGCCAGCAGCTTGGGGAGACAGGGTAATACGCAGTATTTT. This encodes CASSLGRQGNTQYF.

The V gene is TRBV6-6, the J gene TRBJ1-2; 7 positions agree with TRBD1. Germline loops: CDR1 MNHNY, CDR2 SVGAGI (reference sequence). V lost 9 bases, J lost 5 bases, and 9 bases stayed unmatched. CDR3 size: 13 residues. The CDR3 region has the DNA TGTGCCAGTTACAGGGGAAATACTTATGGCTACACCTTC. This codes for CASYRGNTYGYTF.

The sample holds many counts of this clone. In nucleotides, the CDR3 is TGTGCCATCCTGACACTTCTCCCTTATGGCTACACCTTC. Its protein product is CAILTLLPYGYTF. This rearrangement joins TRBV11-3 to TRBJ1-2; D unclear. The length of the CDR3 is 13 residues. V was clipped by 10 bases and J by 5 bases, with 17 bases between them. Germline values: CDR1 SGHNT, CDR2 YENEEA.

The chain couples TRBV25-1 to TRBJ2-1; TRBD2 matches 7 bases. The CDR3 extends over 12 amino acids. Germline CDR1 is MGHDK and CDR2 is SYGVNS. Unmatched junction bases numbered 8, after V lost 4 bases and J lost 14 bases. In DNA, the CDR3 is TGTGCCAGCAGTGCCTCCTTTGCGGGGGAGTTCTTC. It codes for CASSASFAGEFF. Together with reference TRBV25-1 and TRBJ2-1, the CDR3 gives the full variable domain: EADIYQTPRYLVIGTGKKITLECSQTMGHDKMYWYQQDPGMELHLIHYSYGVNSTEKGDLSSESTVSRIRTEHFPLTLESARPSHTSQYLCASSASFAGEFFGPGTRLTVL.

This chain uses TRBV4-1 with TRBJ1-4, with D possibly being TRBD1 (5 bases). The V gene lost 1 base and the J gene lost 0 bases, with 18 bases spanning the gap. CDR1 MGHRA and CDR2 YSYEKL come from the germline V gene. The CDR3 extends over 19 amino acids. The chain's CDR3 is CASSQGDSIGMATNEKLFF. In DNA, the CDR3 is TGCGCCAGCAGCCAAGGCGACAGCATCGGTATGGCAACTAATGAAAAACTGTTTTTT.

The chain is built from TRBV6-4 and TRBJ1-5; 8 bases align to TRBD1. Losses at the gene ends were 8 bases for V and 0 bases for J; bases not matched to a gene: 9. CDR1 and CDR2 (germline): MRHNA, SNTAGT. This CDR3 is built from 16 residues. Here the CDR3 DNA reads TGTGCCAGCGCAAAAGACAGGGGAGATAGCAATCAGCCCCAGCATTTT. Its translation: CASAKDRGDSNQPQHF.

This clone was seen only once. The chain carries TRBV6-5 and TRBJ2-6; D not resolved. The CDR3 sequence is 14 residues long. V was pared by 5 bases and J by 6 bases, with 11 bases between. Germline loops: CDR1 MNHEY, CDR2 SVGAGI. The CDR3 nucleotides are TGTGCCAGCAGTCCCACTGAAGTGGCCAACGTCCTGACTTTC. Translating it yields CASSPTEVANVLTF.

CDR3 protein: CASRAAQRNTEAFF. The CDR3 DNA reads as TGTGCCAGCAGAGCGGCCCAGAGAAACACTGAAGCTTTCTTT. J is TRBJ1-1 and V is TRBV6-6; no clear D gene. Germline V gene lookup returns CDR1 MNHNY and CDR2 SVGAGI (reference sequence). CDR3 length: 14 amino acids. V was trimmed by 6 bases and J by 2 bases, leaving 13 bases between them.

This clone was seen a few times. V and J are TRBV5-1 and TRBJ1-4, with D uncertain. The germline V gene encodes CDR1 SGHRS and CDR2 YFSETQ. The V and J ends lost 0 bases and 10 bases respectively, with 13 bases between them. CDR3 size: 14 residues. For the CDR3, the DNA is TGCGCCAGCAGCTTGGGACAACAATCCGGAAAACTGTTTTTT. Amino acid sequence: CASSLGQQSGKLFF.

This chain uses TRBV7-3 with TRBJ1-2; 7 bases align to TRBD1. CDR1 is SGHTA and CDR2 is FQGTGA in the germline V gene. The CDR3 length is 13 residues. V shed 4 bases, J shed 6 bases, and the junction held 5 bases outside the gene matches. DNA of the CDR3: TGTGCCAGCAGCTCTTATCAGGGGGATGGCTACACCTTC. Amino acids: CASSSYQGDGYTF.

The rearrangement links TRBV7-3 to TRBJ2-2, with 10 positions matching TRBD2. V was clipped by 2 bases and J by 6 bases; unmatched bases: 3. The CDR3 is 15 amino acids. From germline, CDR1 is SGHTA and CDR2 FQGTGA. The chain's CDR3 is CASSLSSGSPGELFF. CDR3 bases: TGTGCCAGCAGCTTATCTAGCGGGAGCCCCGGGGAGCTGTTTTTT.

The rearrangement links TRBV9 to TRBJ1-4, with 8 positions matching TRBD1. J lost 5 bases, V lost 5 bases, and 8 bases had no gene match. Per the germline V gene, CDR1 is SGDLS and CDR2 is YYNGEE. The CDR3 totals 15 residues. This CDR3 reads CASSLTGGRNEKLFF. The CDR3 coding sequence is TGTGCCAGCAGTCTCACAGGGGGGAGGAATGAAAAACTGTTTTTT.

J is TRBJ1-2 and V is TRBV9, with D tentatively TRBD1 (6 bases). The germline gives CDR1 SGDLS, CDR2 YYNGEE. The V end lost 4 bases, the J end lost 4 bases, and 14 bases lay between the germline ends. This CDR3 spans 14 amino acids. CDR3 loop: CASSPGDTVYGYTF. The CDR3 DNA is TGTGCCAGCAGCCCAGGGGACACCGTCTATGGCTACACCTTC. The full variable domain, with the rest looked up from reference TRBV9 and TRBJ1-2, is DSGVTQTPKHLITATGQRVTLRCSPRSGDLSVYWYQQSLDQGLQFLIQYYNGEERAKGNILERFSAQQFPDLHSELNLSSLELGDSALYFCASSPGDTVYGYTFGSGTRLTVV.

J is TRBJ2-7 and V is TRBV5-6; D call uncertain. Germline CDR1 and CDR2: SGHDT and YYEEEE. Trimming took off 0 bases at V and 2 bases at J, with 9 bases between the two ends. The CDR3 contains 14 residues. The CDR3 nucleotides are TGTGCCAGCAGCTTGGTAACGAGCGCCTACGAGCAGTACTTC. As protein: CASSLVTSAYEQYF.

Regarding this clone: Other DNA variants within this sample encode the same CDR3. V usage is TRBV6-5 and J usage is TRBJ2-7, with a tentative D call TRBD2 (6 bases). CDR3 size: 11 residues. Per germline, CDR1 MNHEY and CDR2 SVGAGI. V lost 8 bases to trimming and J lost 6 bases, with 11 bases between them. The CDR3 DNA is TGTGCCAGCGGGGTCGGGGGCGAGCAGTACTTC. Protein: CASGVGGEQYF.

The genes are TRBV4-1 and TRBJ1-1; 10 bases map to TRBD1. The CDR3 has 15 residues. V shed 1 base and J 4 bases; nucleotides not matched to a gene: 3. The germline V gene encodes CDR1 MGHRA and CDR2 YSYEKL. The chain's CDR3 is CASSQGQGAVTEAFF. CDR3 nucleotide sequence: TGCGCCAGCAGCCAAGGACAGGGGGCGGTCACTGAAGCTTTCTTT.

This chain links TRBV11-2 with TRBJ2-1; D gene unclear. The CDR3 has 13 residues. Trimming stripped 6 bases from V and 4 bases from J, with 10 bases between. Germline lookup yields CDR1 SGHAT and CDR2 FQNNGV. The CDR3 is CASSWSGYNEQFF. The DNA for the CDR3 is TGTGCCAGCAGTTGGTCCGGGTACAATGAGCAGTTCTTC.

The chain uses TRBV5-4 and TRBJ2-1, with 7 bases matching TRBD2. Losses at the gene ends were 6 bases for V and 9 bases for J; bases not matched to a gene: 9. The CDR3 runs 13 residues. Germline CDR1 SGHNT, CDR2 YYREEE (reference sequence). The CDR3: CASTRGVEGEQFF. For the CDR3, the DNA is TGTGCCAGCACCCGGGGGGTAGAGGGTGAGCAGTTCTTC.

The chain couples TRBV5-1 to TRBJ2-1, with a tentative D call TRBD1 (5 bases). This CDR3 spans 14 amino acids. Germline-derived CDR1 and CDR2 are SGHRS and YFSETQ. Trimming pared 2 bases from V and 5 bases from J, leaving 11 bases between. CDR3 sequence (DNA): TGCGCCAGCAGCTTCAGGGAAAGGGACAATGAGCAGTTCTTC. Translated, it gives CASSFRERDNEQFF.

The rearrangement links TRBV27 to TRBJ2-3, with 10 bases that match TRBD1. The CDR3 runs 16 residues. The junction had 6 bases not matched to a gene; V was cut back by 2 bases and J by 4 bases. Looked up from germline, CDR1 is MNHEY and CDR2 is SMNVEV (reference sequence). CDR3 in amino acids: CASSLLPGQGPDTQYF. For the CDR3, the DNA is TGTGCCAGCAGTTTACTACCGGGACAGGGGCCAGATACGCAGTATTTT.

The rearrangement joins TRBV2 to TRBJ2-5; D gene unclear. The CDR3 covers 13 residues. Trimming shortened V by 3 bases and J by 5 bases, and 10 bases separated the two germline ends. The germline V gene encodes CDR1 SNHLY and CDR2 FYNNEI. CDR3 residues: CASSDLLPETQYF. DNA of the CDR3: TGTGCCAGCAGTGACCTCCTCCCTGAGACCCAGTACTTC.

J is TRBJ1-2 and V is TRBV5-1; no firm D call. The CDR3 spans 15 residues. Per the germline V gene, CDR1 is SGHRS and CDR2 is YFSETQ. The V and J ends lost 8 bases and 1 base respectively, with 18 bases between them. CDR3 sequence reads: CASSTLAVNNYGYTF. The DNA for the CDR3 is TGCGCCAGTTCCACGCTGGCAGTGAATAACTATGGCTACACCTTC. Full variable domain (missing parts from reference TRBV5-1 and TRBJ1-2): KAGVTQTPRYLIKTRGQQVTLSCSPISGHRSVSWYQQTPGQGLQFLFEYFSETQRNKGNFPGRFSGRQFSNSRSEMNVSTLELGDSALYLCASSTLAVNNYGYTFGSGTRLTVV.

The chain recombines TRBV29-1 with TRBJ2-2, with TRBD1 matching over 8 bases. Germline V CDR1 and CDR2: SQVTM, ANQGSEA. This CDR3 has 15 amino acids. After removal of 5 bases from V and 4 bases from J, the junction contained 9 bases not matched to a gene. DNA of the CDR3: TGCAGCGTTCGCCGGACAGGGAGTGGCACCGGGGAGCTGTTTTTT. This translates into CSVRRTGSGTGELFF.

The chain is built from TRBV11-2 and TRBJ2-1; D may be TRBD2 (6 bases). CDR1 SGHAT and CDR2 FQNNGV come from the germline V gene. The CDR3 totals 16 residues. Deletions cut 5 bases from V and 4 bases from J, with 18 bases between. CDR3 in DNA: TGTGCCAGCAGCCCCAGGGAGGCAGGGATTTACAATGAGCAGTTCTTC. This translates into CASSPREAGIYNEQFF. The whole variable domain, remainder taken from reference TRBV11-2 and TRBJ2-1, is EAGVAQSPRYKIIEKRQSVAFWCNPISGHATLYWYQQILGQGPKLLIQFQNNGVVDDSQLPKDRFSAERLKGVDSTLKIQPAKLEDSAVYLCASSPREAGIYNEQFFGPGTRLTVL.

The chain couples TRBV28 to TRBJ2-1; D perhaps matches TRBD2 (5 bases). Trimming removed 8 bases from V and 3 bases from J, with 17 bases in between. The CDR3 contains 15 residues. Germline-derived CDR1 and CDR2 are MDHEN and SYDVKM. The CDR3 here is CASRPAGTYYNEQFF. Here the CDR3 DNA reads TGTGCCAGCCGCCCCGCGGGTACTTACTACAATGAGCAGTTCTTC.

This clone has more than one count but fewer than ten. This chain joins TRBV5-6 and TRBJ1-5; TRBD1 aligns across 8 bases. Germline CDR1 and CDR2: SGHDT and YYEEEE. V shed 1 base and J 2 bases; nucleotides not matched to a gene: 2. CDR3 length: 15 residues. The CDR3 bases are TGTGCCAGCAGCTTGATGACAGGGGGCAATCAGCCCCAGCATTTT. It translates to CASSLMTGGNQPQHF.